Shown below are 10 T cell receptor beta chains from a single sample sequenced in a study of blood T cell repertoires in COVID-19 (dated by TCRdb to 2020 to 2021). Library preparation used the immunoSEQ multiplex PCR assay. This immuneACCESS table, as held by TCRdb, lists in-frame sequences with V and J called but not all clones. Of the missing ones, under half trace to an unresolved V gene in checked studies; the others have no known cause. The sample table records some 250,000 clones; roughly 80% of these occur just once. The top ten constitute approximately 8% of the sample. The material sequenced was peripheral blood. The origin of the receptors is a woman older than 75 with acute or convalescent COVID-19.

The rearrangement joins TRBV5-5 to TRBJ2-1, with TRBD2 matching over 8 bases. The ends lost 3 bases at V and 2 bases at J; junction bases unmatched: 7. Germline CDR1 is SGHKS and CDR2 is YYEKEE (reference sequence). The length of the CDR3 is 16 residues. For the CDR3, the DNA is TGTGCCAGCAGCTCCCCCCGCGGGAGGACCTACAATGAGCAGTTCTTC. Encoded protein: CASSSPRGRTYNEQFF. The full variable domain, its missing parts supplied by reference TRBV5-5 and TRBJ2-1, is DAGVTQSPTHLIKTRGQQVTLRCSPISGHKSVSWYQQVLGQGPQFIFQYYEKEERGRGNFPDRFSARQFPNYSSELNVNALLLGDSALYLCASSSPRGRTYNEQFFGPGTRLTVL.

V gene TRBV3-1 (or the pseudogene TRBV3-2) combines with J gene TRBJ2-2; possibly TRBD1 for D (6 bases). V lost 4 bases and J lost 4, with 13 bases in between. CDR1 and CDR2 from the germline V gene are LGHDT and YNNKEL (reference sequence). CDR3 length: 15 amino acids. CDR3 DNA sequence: TGTGCCAGCAGCCCACCTACAGGGTTCACCGGGGAGCTGTTTTTT. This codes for CASSPPTGFTGELFF.

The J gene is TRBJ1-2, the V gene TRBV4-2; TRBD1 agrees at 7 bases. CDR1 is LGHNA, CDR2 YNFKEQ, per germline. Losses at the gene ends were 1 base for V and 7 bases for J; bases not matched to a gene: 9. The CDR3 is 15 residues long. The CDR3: CASSQARQGFSGYTF. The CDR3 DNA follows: TGTGCCAGCAGCCAAGCTCGACAGGGTTTCTCTGGCTACACCTTC.

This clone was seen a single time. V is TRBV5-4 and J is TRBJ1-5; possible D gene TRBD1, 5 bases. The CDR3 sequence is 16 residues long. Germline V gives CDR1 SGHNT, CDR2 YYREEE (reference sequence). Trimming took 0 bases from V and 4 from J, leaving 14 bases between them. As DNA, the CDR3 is TGTGCCAGCAGCTTGGCCGACACCGGGGGTAATCAGCCCCAGCATTTT. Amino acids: CASSLADTGGNQPQHF.

This CDR3 is CASSLDRVSYEQYF. CDR3 bases: TGTGCCAGCAGCCTGGACAGGGTGAGCTACGAGCAGTACTTC. The chain combines TRBV5-6 with TRBJ2-7; TRBD1 agrees at 8 bases. CDR1 SGHDT and CDR2 YYEEEE come from the germline V gene. The CDR3 has 14 amino acids. Trimming at V came to 4 bases and at J to 3 bases, leaving 6 bases not matched to a gene.

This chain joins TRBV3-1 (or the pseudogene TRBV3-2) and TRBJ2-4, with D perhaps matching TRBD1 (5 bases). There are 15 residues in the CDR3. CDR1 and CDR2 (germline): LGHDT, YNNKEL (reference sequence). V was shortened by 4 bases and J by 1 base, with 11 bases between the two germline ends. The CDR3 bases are TGTGCCAGCAGCCCCCAGGGAACGGCCAAAAACATTCAGTACTTC. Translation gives CASSPQGTAKNIQYF.

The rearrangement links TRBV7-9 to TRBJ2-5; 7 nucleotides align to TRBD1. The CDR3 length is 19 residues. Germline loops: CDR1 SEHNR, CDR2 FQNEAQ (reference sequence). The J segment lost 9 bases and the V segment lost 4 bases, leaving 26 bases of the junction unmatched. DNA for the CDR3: TGTGCCAGCAGCTCACTCACCTCACAGGGGAAGAGGGCCTTGACTTCCCAGTACTTC. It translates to CASSSLTSQGKRALTSQYF.

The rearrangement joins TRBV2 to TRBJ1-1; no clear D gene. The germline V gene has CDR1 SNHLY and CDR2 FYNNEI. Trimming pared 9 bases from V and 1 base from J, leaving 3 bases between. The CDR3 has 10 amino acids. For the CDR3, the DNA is TGTGCCAGGAGGAACACTGAAGCTTTCTTT. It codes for CARRNTEAFF.

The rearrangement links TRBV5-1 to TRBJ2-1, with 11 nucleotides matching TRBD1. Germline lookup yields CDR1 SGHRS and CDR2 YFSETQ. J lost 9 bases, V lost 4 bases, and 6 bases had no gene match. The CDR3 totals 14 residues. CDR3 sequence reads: CASSLGTGGSEQFF. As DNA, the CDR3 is TGCGCCAGCAGCCTAGGGACAGGGGGTAGTGAGCAGTTCTTC.

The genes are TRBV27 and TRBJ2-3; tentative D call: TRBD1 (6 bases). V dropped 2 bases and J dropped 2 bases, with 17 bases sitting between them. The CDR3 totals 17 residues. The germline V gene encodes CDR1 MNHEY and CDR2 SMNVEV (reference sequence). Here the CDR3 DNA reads TGTGCCAGCAGTTTACTCTCGACAGGTCCTTACACAGATACGCAGTATTTT. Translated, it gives CASSLLSTGPYTDTQYF.